This entry describes one T cell receptor (beta chain). The antigen is unknown. The CDR3 contains 15 residues. Germline V gives CDR1 DFQATT, CDR2 SNEGSKA (reference sequence). V lost 3 bases and J 0 bases, leaving 15 bases between the germline ends. This record comes from a study of CD8 T cells in Susac syndrome. General observations from the study: The study recognized that the number of individuals in its TCR sequencing and HLA analysis was relatively small.

The control group consisted of healthy donors matched for age and sex. With random hexamers, roughly 0.45 to 1 ug RNA was reverse transcribed. TCRdb re-derived calls from the immunoSEQ multiplex PCR reads in MiXCR, one entry per CDR3 protein. The data hold about 140,000 distinct CDR3 sequences, with 85% to 95% observed a single time. The sequenced sample consisted of CD8+ T cells from PBMCs. The V call is TRBV20-1, the J call TRBJ2-7; D is possibly TRBD1 (5 bases). This TCR was sampled from a human donor in good health. CDR3 DNA sequence: TGCAGTGCTAGGGACATCGCTAAGGTCTCCTACGAGCAGTACTTC. It yields the protein CSARDIAKVSYEQYF.